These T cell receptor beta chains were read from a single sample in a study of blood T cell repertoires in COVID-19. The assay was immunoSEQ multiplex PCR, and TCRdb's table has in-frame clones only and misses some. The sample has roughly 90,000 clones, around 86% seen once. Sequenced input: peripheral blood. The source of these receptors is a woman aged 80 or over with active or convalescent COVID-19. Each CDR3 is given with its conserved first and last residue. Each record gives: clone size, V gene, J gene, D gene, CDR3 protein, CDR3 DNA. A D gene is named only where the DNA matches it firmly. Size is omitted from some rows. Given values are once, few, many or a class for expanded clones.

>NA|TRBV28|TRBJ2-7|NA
CASSPPTGKSTYEQYF
TGTGCCAGCAGTCCCCCGACGGGGAAGTCGACCTACGAGCAGTACTTC
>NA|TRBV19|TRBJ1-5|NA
CASSLLPGSSNQPQHF
TGTGCCAGTAGTCTACTCCCGGGGTCGAGCAATCAGCCCCAGCATTTT
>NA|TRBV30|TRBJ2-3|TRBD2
CALERLAGGTDTQYF
TGTGCCTTGGAGAGACTAGCGGGAGGCACAGATACGCAGTATTTT
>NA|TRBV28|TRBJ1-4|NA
CASSLGGSRNEKLFF
TGTGCCAGCAGTTTAGGCGGCAGTCGTAATGAAAAACTGTTTTTT
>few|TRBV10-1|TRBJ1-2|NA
CASSEQAHGYTF
TGCGCCAGCAGTGAACAGGCCCATGGCTACACCTTC
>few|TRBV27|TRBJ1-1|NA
CASSLVSGGRLDAFF
TGTGCCAGCAGTTTAGTGTCCGGGGGGCGATTGGATGCTTTCTTT
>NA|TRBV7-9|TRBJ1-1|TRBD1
CASSLGQSNTEAFF
TGTGCCAGCAGCTTGGGACAGTCGAACACTGAAGCTTTCTTT
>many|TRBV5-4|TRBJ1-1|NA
CASSPKGRVNTEAFF
TGTGCCAGCAGCCCCAAGGGGAGGGTCAACACTGAAGCTTTCTTT
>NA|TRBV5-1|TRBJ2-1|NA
CASGAGNGEQFF
TGCGCCAGCGGGGCGGGGAACGGTGAGCAGTTCTTC
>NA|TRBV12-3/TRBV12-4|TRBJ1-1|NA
CASSLDRLNAFF
TGTGCCAGCAGTCTTGACAGGCTAAACGCTTTCTTT
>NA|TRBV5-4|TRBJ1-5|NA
CASSLGQGQPQHF
TGTGCCAGCAGCTTGGGTCAGGGGCAGCCCCAGCATTTT
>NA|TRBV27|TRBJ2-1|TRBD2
CASGTSGGDEQFF
TGTGCCAGCGGGACTAGCGGGGGAGATGAGCAGTTCTTC
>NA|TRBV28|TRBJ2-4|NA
CASSGGYGKNIQYF
TGTGCCAGCAGTGGGGGGTATGGCAAAAACATTCAGTACTTC
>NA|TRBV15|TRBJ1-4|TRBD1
CATSRDGTANEKLFF
TGTGCCACCAGCAGAGATGGGACAGCCAATGAAAAACTGTTTTTT
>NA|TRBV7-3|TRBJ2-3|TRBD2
CASADGRAQDTQYF
TGTGCCAGCGCGGACGGGAGGGCGCAAGATACGCAGTATTTT
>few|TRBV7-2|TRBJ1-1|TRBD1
CASSKTGGGGTEAFF
TGTGCCAGCAGCAAAACAGGGGGCGGTGGCACTGAAGCTTTCTTT
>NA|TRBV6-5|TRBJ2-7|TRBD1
CASRTGGEDEQYF
TGTGCCAGCAGGACAGGGGGCGAGGACGAGCAGTACTTC
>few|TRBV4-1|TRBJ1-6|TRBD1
CASSPSLTGRNSPLHF
TGCGCCAGCAGCCCTAGCTTGACAGGGAGGAATTCACCCCTCCACTTT
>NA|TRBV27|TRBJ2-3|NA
CASRSSTDTQYF
TGTGCCAGCAGATCTAGCACAGATACGCAGTATTTT
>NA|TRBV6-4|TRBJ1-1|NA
CASNSGRLEAFF
TGTGCCAGCAACTCCGGCAGGCTTGAAGCTTTCTTT
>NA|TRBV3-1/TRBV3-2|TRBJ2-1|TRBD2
CASSRSGVSYNEQFF
TGTGCCAGCAGTCGTAGCGGGGTATCCTACAATGAGCAGTTCTTC
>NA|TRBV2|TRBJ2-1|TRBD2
CASSEIAGGIQFF
TGTGCCAGCAGTGAGATAGCGGGAGGCATTCAGTTCTTC
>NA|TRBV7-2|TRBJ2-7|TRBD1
CASSLAPGTAIYEQYF
TGTGCCAGCAGCTTAGCCCCGGGGACAGCTATCTACGAGCAGTACTTC
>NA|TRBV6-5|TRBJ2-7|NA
CASSSLRDKSSYEQYF
TGTGCCAGCAGTTCCCTCCGGGACAAGAGCTCCTACGAGCAGTACTTC
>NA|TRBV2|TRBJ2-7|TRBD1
CATSEQGDMYEQYF
TGTGCCACCAGCGAACAGGGGGATATGTACGAGCAGTACTTC
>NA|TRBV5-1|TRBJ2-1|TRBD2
CASSLVGGGAPDEQFF
TGCGCCAGCAGCTTGGTGGGCGGGGGGGCCCCGGATGAGCAGTTCTTC
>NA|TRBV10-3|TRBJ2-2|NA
CATSRTGELFF
TGTGCCACCTCCCGGACCGGGGAGCTGTTTTTT
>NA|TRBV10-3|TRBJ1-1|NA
CAISEPPSNTEAFF
TGTGCCATCAGTGAGCCTCCTTCGAACACTGAAGCTTTCTTT
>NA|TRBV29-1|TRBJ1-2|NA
CSVQGIYGYTF
TGCAGCGTTCAGGGAATTTATGGCTACACCTTC
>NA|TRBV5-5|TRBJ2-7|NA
CASSLGFFSSYEQYF
TGTGCCAGCAGCTTGGGGTTTTTCAGCTCCTACGAGCAGTACTTC
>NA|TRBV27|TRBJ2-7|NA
CASSLSVRGMTYEQYF
TGTGCCAGCAGTTTATCGGTTCGAGGGATGACCTACGAGCAGTACTTC
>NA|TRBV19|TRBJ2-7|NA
CASSFTASYEQYF
TGTGCCAGTAGCTTTACAGCCTCCTACGAGCAGTACTTC
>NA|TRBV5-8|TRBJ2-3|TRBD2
CASTPGLRLLTDTQYF
TGTGCCAGCACCCCGGGACTAAGACTCCTCACAGATACGCAGTATTTT
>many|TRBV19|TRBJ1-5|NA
CASSILGGNQPQHF
TGTGCCAGTAGTATTTTAGGGGGCAATCAGCCCCAGCATTTT
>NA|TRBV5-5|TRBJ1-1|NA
CASSFSGGSRTEAFF
TGTGCCAGCAGCTTCTCGGGGGGGTCGAGAACTGAAGCTTTCTTT
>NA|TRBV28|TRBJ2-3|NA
CASTQGQINTQYF
TGTGCCAGCACCCAAGGACAGATAAATACGCAGTATTTT
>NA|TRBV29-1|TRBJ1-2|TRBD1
CSVEERTGQHGYTF
TGCAGCGTTGAAGAAAGGACAGGGCAACATGGCTACACCTTC
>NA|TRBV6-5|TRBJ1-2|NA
CASSYGLGSYGYTF
TGTGCCAGCAGTTATGGTCTAGGAAGCTATGGCTACACCTTC
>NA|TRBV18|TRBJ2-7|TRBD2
CASSPPWELAGDYEQYF
TGTGCCAGCTCACCACCGTGGGAGCTAGCGGGGGACTACGAGCAGTACTTC
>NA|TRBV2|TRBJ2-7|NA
CASSELELHEQYF
TGTGCCAGCAGTGAGCTAGAATTGCACGAGCAGTACTTC
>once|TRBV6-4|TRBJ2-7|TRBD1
CATGQGSGEQYF
TGTGCCACTGGACAGGGATCAGGCGAGCAGTACTTC
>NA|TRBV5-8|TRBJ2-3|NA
CASSLEGGVTDTQYF
TGTGCCAGCAGTCTTGAGGGGGGGGTCACAGATACGCAGTATTTT
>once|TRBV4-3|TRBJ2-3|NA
CASSQAATQGTYADTQYF
TGCGCCAGCAGCCAAGCGGCAACACAGGGTACATATGCAGATACGCAGTATTTT
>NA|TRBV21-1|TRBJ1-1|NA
CASSNGVNTEAFF
TGTGCCAGCAGCAACGGGGTGAACACTGAAGCTTTCTTT
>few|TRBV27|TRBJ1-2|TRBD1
CASSPEDRGGYYGYTF
TGTGCCAGCAGTCCCGAAGACAGGGGTGGGTACTATGGCTACACCTTC
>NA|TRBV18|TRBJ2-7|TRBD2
CASSGTSPSYEQYF
TGTGCCAGCTCCGGGACTAGCCCTTCCTACGAGCAGTACTTC
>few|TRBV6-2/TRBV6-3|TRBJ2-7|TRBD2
CASSYSRLAGDYEQYF
TGTGCCAGCAGTTACTCAAGGCTAGCGGGAGACTACGAGCAGTACTTC
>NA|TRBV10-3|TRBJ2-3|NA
CATQAGASTDTQYF
TGTGCCACCCAAGCGGGTGCTAGCACAGATACGCAGTATTTT
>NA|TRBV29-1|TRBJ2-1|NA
CSARGSSIAKSYNEQFF
TGCAGCGCCAGGGGATCGTCAATTGCCAAGTCCTACAATGAGCAGTTCTTC
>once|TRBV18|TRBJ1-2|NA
CASSPTYEPGYGYTF
TGTGCCAGCTCACCGACTTACGAGCCGGGGTATGGCTACACCTTC
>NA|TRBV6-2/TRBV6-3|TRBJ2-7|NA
CASSFFPDPKILHEQYF
TGTGCCAGCAGTTTCTTCCCCGATCCTAAGATTCTACACGAGCAGTACTTC
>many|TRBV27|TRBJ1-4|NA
CASSLFPGVGLDEKLFF
TGTGCCAGCAGTTTATTTCCGGGGGTCGGCCTGGATGAAAAACTGTTTTTT
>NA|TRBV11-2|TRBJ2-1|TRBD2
CASSSRLAGGKNEQFF
TGTGCCAGCAGCTCCAGACTAGCGGGAGGTAAGAATGAGCAGTTCTTC
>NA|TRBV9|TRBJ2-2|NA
CASSVPQDTGELFF
TGTGCCAGCAGCGTCCCCCAGGACACCGGGGAGCTGTTTTTT
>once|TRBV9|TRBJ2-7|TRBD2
CASSVDLGLAGQREQYF
TGTGCCAGCAGCGTCGACCTCGGACTAGCGGGGCAACGTGAGCAGTACTTC